The present TCR beta chain was sequenced within a study of blood T cell repertoires in COVID-19. Study in general: In each case, the material was cDNA or gDNA derived from T cells, B-cell-depleted T cells, or PBMCs.

The CDR3 runs to 13 residues. Trimming took 5 bases from V and 0 from J, leaving 7 bases between them. The germline CDR1 and CDR2 sequences are SGHTA and FQGTGA. Measured with immunoSEQ multiplex PCR; TCRdb has only the in-frame clones, and not every one. Of around 130,000 clones listed, 80% to 85% were seen once; the top ten hold about 12%. The clonotype originates from a woman in her 30s who had recovered from COVID-19. The sequenced material came from peripheral blood. The V gene is TRBV7-3, the J gene TRBJ1-1, with a tentative D call TRBD1 (5 bases). The CDR3 here is CASSLQVNTEAFF. Here the CDR3 DNA reads TGTGCCAGCAGCCTACAGGTGAACACTGAAGCTTTCTTT.